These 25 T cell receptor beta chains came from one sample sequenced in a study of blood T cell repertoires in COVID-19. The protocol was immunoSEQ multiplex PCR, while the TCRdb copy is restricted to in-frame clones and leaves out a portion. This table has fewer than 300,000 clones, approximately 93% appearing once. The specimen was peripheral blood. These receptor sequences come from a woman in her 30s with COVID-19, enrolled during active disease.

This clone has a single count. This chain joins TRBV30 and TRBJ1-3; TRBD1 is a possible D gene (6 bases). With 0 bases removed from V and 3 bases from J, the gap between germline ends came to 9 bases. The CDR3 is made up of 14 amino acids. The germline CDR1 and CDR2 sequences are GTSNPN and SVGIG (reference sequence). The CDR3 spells CAWSVTGIGNTIYF. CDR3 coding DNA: TGTGCCTGGAGTGTAACAGGGATTGGAAACACCATATATTTT.

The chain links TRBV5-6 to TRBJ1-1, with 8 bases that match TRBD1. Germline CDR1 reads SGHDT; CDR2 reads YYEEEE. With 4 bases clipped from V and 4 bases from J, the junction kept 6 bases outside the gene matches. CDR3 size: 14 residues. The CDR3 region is CASSEWTGSTEAFF. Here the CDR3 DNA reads TGTGCCAGCAGCGAATGGACAGGGTCCACTGAAGCTTTCTTT. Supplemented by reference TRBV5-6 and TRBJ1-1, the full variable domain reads DAGVTQSPTHLIKTRGQQVTLRCSPKSGHDTVSWYQQALGQGPQFIFQYYEEEERQRGNFPDRFSGHQFPNYSSELNVNALLLGDSALYLCASSEWTGSTEAFFGQGTRLTVV.

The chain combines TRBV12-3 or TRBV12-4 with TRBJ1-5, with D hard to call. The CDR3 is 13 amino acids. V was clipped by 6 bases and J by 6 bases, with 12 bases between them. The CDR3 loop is CASSLGSSQPQHF. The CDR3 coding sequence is TGTGCCAGCAGCCTCGGGTCGTCTCAGCCCCAGCATTTT.

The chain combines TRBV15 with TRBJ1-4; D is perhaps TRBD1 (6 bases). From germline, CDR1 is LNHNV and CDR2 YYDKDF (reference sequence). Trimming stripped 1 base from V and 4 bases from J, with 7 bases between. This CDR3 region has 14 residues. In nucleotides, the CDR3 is TGTGCCACCAGCAGAGGGACAGTTAATGAAAAACTGTTTTTT. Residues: CATSRGTVNEKLFF.

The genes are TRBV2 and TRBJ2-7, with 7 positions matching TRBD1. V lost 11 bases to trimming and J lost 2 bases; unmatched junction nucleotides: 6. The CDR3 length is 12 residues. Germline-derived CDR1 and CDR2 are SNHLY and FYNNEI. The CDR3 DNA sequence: TGTGCCTGCCACAGGGGAGCCTACGAGCAGTACTTC. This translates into CACHRGAYEQYF.

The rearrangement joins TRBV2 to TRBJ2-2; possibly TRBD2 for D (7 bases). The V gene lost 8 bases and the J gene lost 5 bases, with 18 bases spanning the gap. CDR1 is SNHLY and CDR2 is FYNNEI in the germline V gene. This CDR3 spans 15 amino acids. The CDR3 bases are TGTGCCAGCGTCGGTCGGGGGGCGTGGACCGGGGAGCTGTTTTTT. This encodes CASVGRGAWTGELFF.

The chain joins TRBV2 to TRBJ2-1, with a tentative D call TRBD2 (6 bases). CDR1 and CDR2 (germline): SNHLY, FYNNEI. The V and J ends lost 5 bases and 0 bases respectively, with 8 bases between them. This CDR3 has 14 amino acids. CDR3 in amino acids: CASSSGASYNEQFF. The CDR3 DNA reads TGTGCCAGCAGTTCGGGAGCCTCCTACAATGAGCAGTTCTTC.

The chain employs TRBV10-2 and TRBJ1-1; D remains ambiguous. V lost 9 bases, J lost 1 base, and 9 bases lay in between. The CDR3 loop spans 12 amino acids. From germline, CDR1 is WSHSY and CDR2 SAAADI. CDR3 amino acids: CASSEKNTEAFF. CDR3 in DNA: TGCGCCAGTTCCGAGAAGAACACTGAAGCTTTCTTT.

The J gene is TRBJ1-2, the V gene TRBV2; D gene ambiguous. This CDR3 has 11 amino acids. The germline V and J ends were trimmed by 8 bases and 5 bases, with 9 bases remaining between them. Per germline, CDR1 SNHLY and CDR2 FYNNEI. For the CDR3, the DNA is TGTGCCAGCCGCCCTGAGTATGGCTACACCTTC. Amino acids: CASRPEYGYTF.

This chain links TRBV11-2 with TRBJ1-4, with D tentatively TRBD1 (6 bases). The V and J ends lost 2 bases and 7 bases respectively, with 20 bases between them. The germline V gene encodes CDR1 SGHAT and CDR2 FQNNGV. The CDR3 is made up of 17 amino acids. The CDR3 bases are TGTGCCAGCAGCTTAAATTTGGCGGGGGCATTCGGTGAAAAACTGTTTTTT. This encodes CASSLNLAGAFGEKLFF. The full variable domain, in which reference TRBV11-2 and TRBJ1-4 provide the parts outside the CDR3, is EAGVAQSPRYKIIEKRQSVAFWCNPISGHATLYWYQQILGQGPKLLIQFQNNGVVDDSQLPKDRFSAERLKGVDSTLKIQPAKLEDSAVYLCASSLNLAGAFGEKLFFGSGTQLSVL.

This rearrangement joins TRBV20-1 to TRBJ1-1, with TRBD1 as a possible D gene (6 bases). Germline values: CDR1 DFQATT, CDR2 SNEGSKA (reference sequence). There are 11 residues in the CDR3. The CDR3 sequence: CREDRRTEAFF. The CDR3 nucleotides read TGCAGAGAAGACAGGAGGACTGAAGCTTTCTTT.

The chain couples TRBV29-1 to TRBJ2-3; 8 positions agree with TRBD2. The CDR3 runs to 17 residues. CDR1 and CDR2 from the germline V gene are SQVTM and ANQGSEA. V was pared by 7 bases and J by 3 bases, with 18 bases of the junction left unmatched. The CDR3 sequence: CSDDLGGRSDRTDTQYF. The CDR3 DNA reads TGCAGCGATGACCTTGGCGGGAGGAGCGACAGAACAGATACGCAGTATTTT.

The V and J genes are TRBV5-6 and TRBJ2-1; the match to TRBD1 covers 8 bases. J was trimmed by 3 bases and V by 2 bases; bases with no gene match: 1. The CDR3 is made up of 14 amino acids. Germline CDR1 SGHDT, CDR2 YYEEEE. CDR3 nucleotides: TGTGCCAGCAGCTTCACAGGGGGCTACAATGAGCAGTTCTTC. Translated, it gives CASSFTGGYNEQFF.

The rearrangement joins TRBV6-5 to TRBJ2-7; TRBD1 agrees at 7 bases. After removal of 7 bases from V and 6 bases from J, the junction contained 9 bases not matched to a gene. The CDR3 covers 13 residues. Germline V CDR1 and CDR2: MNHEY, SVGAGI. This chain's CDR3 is CASKGQVTGEQYF. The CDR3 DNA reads TGTGCCAGCAAAGGACAGGTAACAGGCGAGCAGTACTTC.

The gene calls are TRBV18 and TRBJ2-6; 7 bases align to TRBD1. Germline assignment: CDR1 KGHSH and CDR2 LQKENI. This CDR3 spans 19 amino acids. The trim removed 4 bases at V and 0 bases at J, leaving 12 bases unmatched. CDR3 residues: CASSLRDSPSGSGANVLTF. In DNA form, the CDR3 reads TGTGCCAGCTCACTCCGGGACAGCCCCTCGGGCTCTGGGGCCAACGTCCTGACTTTC.

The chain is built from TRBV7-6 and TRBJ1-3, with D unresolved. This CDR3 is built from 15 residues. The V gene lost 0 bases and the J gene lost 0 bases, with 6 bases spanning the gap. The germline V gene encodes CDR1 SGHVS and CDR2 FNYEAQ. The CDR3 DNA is TGTGCCAGCAGCTTAGCAGCGAACTCTGGAAACACCATATATTTT. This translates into CASSLAANSGNTIYF.

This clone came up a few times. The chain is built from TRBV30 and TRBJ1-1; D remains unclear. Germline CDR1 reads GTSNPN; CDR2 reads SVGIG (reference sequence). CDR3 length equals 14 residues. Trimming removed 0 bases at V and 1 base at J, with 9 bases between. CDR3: CAWSVGGKNTEAFF. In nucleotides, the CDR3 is TGTGCCTGGAGTGTAGGCGGAAAGAACACTGAAGCTTTCTTT. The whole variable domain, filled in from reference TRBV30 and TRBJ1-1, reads SQTIHQWPATLVQPVGSPLSLECTVEGTSNPNLYWYRQAAGRGLQLLFYSVGIGQISSEVPQNLSASRPQDRQFILSSKKLLLSDSGFYLCAWSVGGKNTEAFFGQGTRLTVV.

DNA for the CDR3: TGTGTCAGAAGCTCAGACCTACCACAGGGGGACTCAGGAAACACCATATATTTT. This translates into CVRSSDLPQGDSGNTIYF. The chain uses TRBV7-5 and TRBJ1-3; the table's D call of TRBD1 was not tested on the DNA. TRBV7-5 is noted as a pseudogene. The CDR3 length is 18 residues.

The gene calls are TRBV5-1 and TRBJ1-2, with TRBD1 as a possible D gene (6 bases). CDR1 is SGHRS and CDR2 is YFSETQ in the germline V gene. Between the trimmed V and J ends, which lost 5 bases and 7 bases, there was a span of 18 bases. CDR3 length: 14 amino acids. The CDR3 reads CASRDTGTVGGYTF. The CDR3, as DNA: TGCGCCAGCAGGGATACAGGGACGGTTGGTGGCTACACCTTC.

The CDR3 loop reads CASSENGPKETQYF. CDR3 DNA sequence: TGCGCCAGCAGTGAGAATGGGCCGAAGGAGACCCAGTACTTC. The genes are TRBV10-1 and TRBJ2-5; D is uncertain. V was pared by 2 bases and J by 5 bases, with 12 bases between. Germline CDR1 WNHNN, CDR2 SYGVQD (reference sequence). The length of the CDR3 is 14 residues.

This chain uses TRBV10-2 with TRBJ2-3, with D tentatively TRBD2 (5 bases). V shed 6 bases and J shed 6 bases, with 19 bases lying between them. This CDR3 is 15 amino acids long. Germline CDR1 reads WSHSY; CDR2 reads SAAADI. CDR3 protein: CASRDLADGRDTQYF. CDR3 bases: TGCGCCAGCAGAGATCTAGCCGACGGCCGGGATACGCAGTATTTT.

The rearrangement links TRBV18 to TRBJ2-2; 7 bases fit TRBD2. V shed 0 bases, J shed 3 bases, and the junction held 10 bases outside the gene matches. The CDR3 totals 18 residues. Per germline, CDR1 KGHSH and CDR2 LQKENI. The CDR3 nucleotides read TGTGCCAGCTCACCACCTAGCACCGGGACTACCTACACCGGGGAGCTGTTTTTT. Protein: CASSPPSTGTTYTGELFF.

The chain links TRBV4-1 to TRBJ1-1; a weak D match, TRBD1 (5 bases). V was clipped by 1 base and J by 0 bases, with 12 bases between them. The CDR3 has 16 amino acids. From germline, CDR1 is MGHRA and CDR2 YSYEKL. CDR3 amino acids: CASSQGPGTMNTEAFF. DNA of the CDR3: TGCGCCAGCAGCCAAGGTCCGGGGACTATGAACACTGAAGCTTTCTTT.

The CDR3 sequence: CAGGLNSGNTIYF. The CDR3 nucleotides are TGTGCCGGCGGACTGAACTCTGGAAACACCATATATTTT. This sequence joins TRBV2 and TRBJ1-3; D unresolved. V lost 11 bases and J 0 bases, leaving 11 bases between the germline ends. CDR1 and CDR2 (germline): SNHLY, FYNNEI. The CDR3 contains 13 residues.

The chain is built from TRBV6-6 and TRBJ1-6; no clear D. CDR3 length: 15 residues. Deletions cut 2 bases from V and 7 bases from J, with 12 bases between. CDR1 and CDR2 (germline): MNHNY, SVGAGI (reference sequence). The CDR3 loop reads CASSYGRGLNSPLHF. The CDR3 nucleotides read TGTGCCAGCAGTTACGGCCGAGGGCTAAATTCACCCCTCCACTTT.